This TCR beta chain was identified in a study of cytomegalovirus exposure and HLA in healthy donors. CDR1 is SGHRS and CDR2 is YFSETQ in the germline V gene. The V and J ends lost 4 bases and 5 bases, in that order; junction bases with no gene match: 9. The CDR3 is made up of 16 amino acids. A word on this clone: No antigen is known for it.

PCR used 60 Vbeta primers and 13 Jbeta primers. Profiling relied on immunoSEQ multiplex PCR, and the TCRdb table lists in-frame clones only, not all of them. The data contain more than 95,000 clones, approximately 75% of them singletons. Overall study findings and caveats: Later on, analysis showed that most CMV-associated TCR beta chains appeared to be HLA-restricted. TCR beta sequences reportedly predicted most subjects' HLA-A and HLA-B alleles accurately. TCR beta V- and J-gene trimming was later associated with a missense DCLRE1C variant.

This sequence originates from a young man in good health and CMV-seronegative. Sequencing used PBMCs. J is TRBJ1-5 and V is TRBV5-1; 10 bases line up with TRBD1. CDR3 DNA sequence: TGCGCCAGCAGCCTAACCGGGACAGGGGAGGATCAGCCCCAGCATTTT. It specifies CASSLTGTGEDQPQHF. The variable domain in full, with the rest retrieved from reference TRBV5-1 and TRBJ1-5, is KAGVTQTPRYLIKTRGQQVTLSCSPISGHRSVSWYQQTPGQGLQFLFEYFSETQRNKGNFPGRFSGRQFSNSRSEMNVSTLELGDSALYLCASSLTGTGEDQPQHFGDGTRLSIL.